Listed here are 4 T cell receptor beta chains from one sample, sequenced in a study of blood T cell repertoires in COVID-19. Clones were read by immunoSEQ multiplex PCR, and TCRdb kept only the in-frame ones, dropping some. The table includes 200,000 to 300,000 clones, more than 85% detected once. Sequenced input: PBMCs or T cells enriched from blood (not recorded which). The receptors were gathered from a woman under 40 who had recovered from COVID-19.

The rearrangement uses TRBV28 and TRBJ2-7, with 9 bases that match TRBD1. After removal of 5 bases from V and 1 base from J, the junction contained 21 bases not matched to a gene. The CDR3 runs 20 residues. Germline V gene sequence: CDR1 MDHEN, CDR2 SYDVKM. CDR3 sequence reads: CASSPPRTGVWVGNSYEQYF. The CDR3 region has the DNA TGTGCCAGCAGTCCCCCGAGGACAGGGGTATGGGTTGGGAATTCCTACGAGCAGTACTTC.

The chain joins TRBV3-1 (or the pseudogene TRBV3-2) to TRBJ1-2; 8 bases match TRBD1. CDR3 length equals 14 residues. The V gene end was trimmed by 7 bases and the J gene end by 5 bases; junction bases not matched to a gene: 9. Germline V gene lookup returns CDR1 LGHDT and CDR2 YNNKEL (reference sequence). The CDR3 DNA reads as TGTGCCAGCAATTCAGGGGGCAATGGTTATGGCTACACCTTC. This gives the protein CASNSGGNGYGYTF.

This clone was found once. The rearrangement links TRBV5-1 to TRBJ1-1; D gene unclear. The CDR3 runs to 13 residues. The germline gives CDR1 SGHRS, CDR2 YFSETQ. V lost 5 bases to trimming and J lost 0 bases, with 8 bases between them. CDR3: CASRAEVNTEAFF. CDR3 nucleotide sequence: TGCGCCAGCAGGGCGGAGGTGAACACTGAAGCTTTCTTT.

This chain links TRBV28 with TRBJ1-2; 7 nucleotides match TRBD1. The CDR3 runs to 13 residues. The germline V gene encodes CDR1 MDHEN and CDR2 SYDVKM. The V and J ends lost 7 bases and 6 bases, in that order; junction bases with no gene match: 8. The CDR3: CASILDRSDGYTF. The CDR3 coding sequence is TGTGCCAGCATCCTGGACAGGTCCGATGGCTACACCTTC.